The 26 T cell receptor beta chains in this list originate from one sample, sequenced in a study of identical twins. TCRdb reanalysed the 5' RACE reads using MiXCR and keeps one entry per CDR3 protein. The sample carries over 500,000 distinct CDR3 sequences, about 20% recorded once. A further study also used this sample, focusing on T cells expressing NK-cell markers.

Material for sequencing was CD4+ T cells sorted from blood. The receptors stem from a young woman in good health.

This clonotype was seen a few times. The J gene is TRBJ1-5, the V gene TRBV20-1; TRBD1 aligns across 9 bases. The V gene end was trimmed by 4 bases and the J gene end by 4 bases; junction bases not matched to a gene: 5. The CDR3 runs to 14 residues. Germline V CDR1 and CDR2: DFQATT, SNEGSKA (reference sequence). The CDR3 region is CSATRTGANQPQHF. In DNA, the CDR3 is TGCAGTGCTACTCGGACAGGGGCGAATCAGCCCCAGCATTTT.

The chain is built from TRBV25-1 and TRBJ2-5; 12 bases are a match to TRBD2. The CDR3 spans 18 residues. The J segment lost 2 bases and the V segment lost 2 bases, leaving 9 bases of the junction unmatched. Germline-derived CDR1 and CDR2 are MGHDK and SYGVNS. The CDR3 DNA reads as TGTGCCAGCAGTGAAGGTTGGACTAGCGGGGCGGCTCAAGAGACCCAGTACTTC. Its translation: CASSEGWTSGAAQETQYF.

This clonotype was observed a handful of times. The chain recombines TRBV3-1 with TRBJ2-3; tentative D call: TRBD2 (5 bases). CDR3 length equals 17 residues. Germline CDR1 is LGHDT and CDR2 is YNNKEL (reference sequence). V was trimmed by 1 base and J by 0 bases, leaving 14 bases between them. The CDR3 here is CASSQVSGISSTDTQYF. The CDR3 DNA reads as TGTGCCAGCAGCCAAGTGTCGGGGATTTCTAGCACAGATACGCAGTATTTT.

This sequence joins TRBV29-1 and TRBJ2-1; unclear D gene. This CDR3 is 14 amino acids long. V gave up 4 bases and J gave up 6 bases, with 16 bases separating them. The germline gives CDR1 SQVTM, CDR2 ANQGSEA. The CDR3 reads CSVATAIGSNEQFF. CDR3 nucleotides: TGCAGCGTTGCTACAGCTATTGGATCCAATGAGCAGTTCTTC.

The V and J genes are TRBV12-3 or TRBV12-4 and TRBJ1-6, with D unclear. Trimming shortened V by 5 bases and J by 9 bases, and 8 bases separated the two germline ends. This CDR3 contains 12 residues. The CDR3 sequence is CASSPPGSPLHF. DNA of the CDR3: TGTGCCAGCAGTCCTCCGGGTTCACCCCTCCACTTT.

The rearrangement joins TRBV5-5 to TRBJ2-7; the D gene is possibly TRBD1 (6 bases). V lost 0 bases and J lost 0, with 13 bases in between. This CDR3 is built from 16 residues. Germline V gene lookup returns CDR1 SGHKS and CDR2 YYEKEE (reference sequence). This CDR3 is CASSLVGQGLSYEQYF. Written as DNA, the CDR3 is TGTGCCAGCAGCTTGGTAGGTCAGGGGCTCTCCTACGAGCAGTACTTC. Using reference TRBV5-5 and TRBJ2-7 for the parts outside the CDR3, the full variable domain is DAGVTQSPTHLIKTRGQQVTLRCSPISGHKSVSWYQQVLGQGPQFIFQYYEKEERGRGNFPDRFSARQFPNYSSELNVNALLLGDSALYLCASSLVGQGLSYEQYFGPGTRLTVT.

This clonotype was seen at least ten times. The V call is TRBV13, the J call TRBJ2-1; tentatively, D is TRBD2 (6 bases). With 5 bases removed from V and 4 bases from J, the gap between germline ends came to 12 bases. Germline values: CDR1 PRHDT, CDR2 FYEKMQ (reference sequence). The CDR3 loop spans 14 amino acids. CDR3 sequence (DNA): TGTGCCAGCAGCCGCAGCGGGTCGTACAATGAGCAGTTCTTC. It translates to CASSRSGSYNEQFF. The whole variable domain, filled in from reference TRBV13 and TRBJ2-1, reads AAGVIQSPRHLIKEKRETATLKCYPIPRHDTVYWYQQGPGQDPQFLISFYEKMQSDKGSIPDRFSAQQFSDYHSELNMSSLELGDSALYFCASSRSGSYNEQFFGPGTRLTVL.

This clonotype was counted between two and nine times. The genes are TRBV6-1 and TRBJ2-5, with a tentative D call TRBD1 (6 bases). The germline CDR1 and CDR2 sequences are MNHNS and SASEGT. Trimming removed 6 bases at V and 3 bases at J, with 11 bases between. The CDR3 sequence is 13 residues long. DNA of the CDR3: TGTGCCAGCAGACACAGGGTGGAAGAGACCCAGTACTTC. This translates into CASRHRVEETQYF.

This clonotype was seen a few times. The rearrangement links TRBV11-2 to TRBJ2-5; weak D call: TRBD1 (6 bases). The CDR3 is made up of 14 amino acids. Trimming stripped 3 bases from V and 2 bases from J, with 10 bases between. The V gene's germline CDR1 is SGHAT and CDR2 FQNNGV. The CDR3 sequence: CASSFAGVQETQYF. The CDR3 DNA sequence: TGTGCCAGCAGCTTCGCAGGGGTGCAAGAGACCCAGTACTTC.

This clonotype was detected only a few times. This chain joins TRBV20-1 and TRBJ2-1; TRBD2 is a possible D gene (6 bases). The germline V gene encodes CDR1 DFQATT and CDR2 SNEGSKA (reference sequence). V was cut by 6 bases and J by 6 bases, with 9 bases left in between. CDR3 length: 11 residues. Here the CDR3 DNA reads TGCAGTGCCGCGGGAATCAATGAGCAGTTCTTC. It is translated as CSAAGINEQFF.

This clonotype turned up a few times. This chain joins TRBV20-1 and TRBJ2-1, with D uncertain. From germline, CDR1 is DFQATT and CDR2 SNEGSKA (reference sequence). This CDR3 has 12 amino acids. With 3 bases removed from V and 4 bases from J, the gap between germline ends came to 7 bases. The CDR3 here is CSASTVYNEQFF. The CDR3 region has the DNA TGCAGTGCTAGTACGGTGTACAATGAGCAGTTCTTC.

This clonotype was found many times. The V gene is TRBV10-3, the J gene TRBJ2-7; D is uncertain. There are 13 residues in the CDR3. V lost 4 bases to trimming and J lost 3 bases, with 10 bases between them. Germline-derived CDR1 and CDR2 are ENHRY and SYGVKD. In DNA form, the CDR3 reads TGTGCCATCAGTGGTGGGGTCAACTACGAGCAGTACTTC. It codes for CAISGGVNYEQYF.

This chain joins TRBV10-1 and TRBJ2-3, with 9 bases that match TRBD2. Germline V gene data show CDR1 as WNHNN and CDR2 as SYGVQD (reference sequence). The CDR3 covers 14 residues. The junction had 5 bases not matched to a gene; V was cut back by 8 bases and J by 2 bases. The CDR3: CASASSGNTDTQYF. In DNA, the CDR3 is TGCGCCAGCGCGTCTAGCGGGAACACAGATACGCAGTATTTT.

This clonotype has more than one count but fewer than ten. The rearrangement joins TRBV6-1 to TRBJ1-1; D not resolved. The CDR3 spans 14 residues. Trimming shortened V by 5 bases and J by 1 base, and 11 bases separated the two germline ends. CDR1 MNHNS and CDR2 SASEGT come from the germline V gene. The CDR3 is CASSPSKGNTEAFF. CDR3 DNA: TGTGCCAGCAGTCCGTCAAAAGGGAACACTGAAGCTTTCTTT.

The sample holds a few counts of this clonotype. The chain recombines TRBV6-5 with TRBJ1-1; D gene unclear. The CDR3 has 12 amino acids. Germline loops: CDR1 MNHEY, CDR2 SVGAGI. Trimming shortened V by 5 bases and J by 13 bases, and 17 bases separated the two germline ends. The CDR3, as DNA: TGTGCCAGCAGTCTCTTACTTGGCCAGGTTTTCTTT. Amino acids: CASSLLLGQVFF.

In this sample, this clonotype turned up a few times. The rearrangement uses TRBV12-3 or TRBV12-4 and TRBJ2-7, with TRBD2 identical over 7 bases. The CDR3 totals 15 residues. V shed 3 bases and J 2 bases; nucleotides not matched to a gene: 7. The DNA of the CDR3 is TGTGCCAGCAGTTTTTCATGGGCGGGAGCCTACGAGCAGTACTTC. This sequence encodes CASSFSWAGAYEQYF.

This clonotype was found a few times. The rearrangement joins TRBV12-3 or TRBV12-4 to TRBJ2-1; 13 bases agree with TRBD2. The V gene end was trimmed by 7 bases and the J gene end by 12 bases; junction bases not matched to a gene: 12. The CDR3 is 15 residues long. CDR3 in amino acids: CASTSPGLAGARQFF. CDR3 sequence (DNA): TGTGCCAGCACCTCACCCGGACTAGCGGGAGCCAGGCAGTTCTTC.

The chain uses TRBV20-1 and TRBJ2-7; TRBD1 matches 9 bases. CDR1 is DFQATT and CDR2 is SNEGSKA in the germline V gene (reference sequence). This CDR3 comprises 15 residues. V lost 0 bases and J lost 6; bases outside the gene matches: 9. In DNA, the CDR3 is TGCAGTGCTAGAGACCCGACAGGGGGGGGCTCCGAGCAGTACTTC. Translation gives CSARDPTGGGSEQYF.

This clonotype was seen many times. The chain carries TRBV12-3 or TRBV12-4 and TRBJ2-2; D unclear. Trimming cost V 7 bases and J 3 bases, with 6 bases left between them. The CDR3 loop spans 12 amino acids. The CDR3 DNA reads as TGTGCCAGCAAACTATACACCGGGGAGCTGTTTTTT. It encodes CASKLYTGELFF.

There are a few counts of this clonotype. CDR3 in amino acids: CASTWTSGTYDYNEQFF. In DNA form, the CDR3 reads TGTGCCAGCACTTGGACTAGCGGGACGTATGACTACAATGAGCAGTTCTTC. V gene TRBV6-2 or TRBV6-3 combines with J gene TRBJ2-1; TRBD2 matches 12 bases. Per the germline V gene, CDR1 is MNHEY and CDR2 is SVGEGT. This CDR3 region has 17 residues. J gave up 3 bases and V 7 bases, and 10 bases lay outside the gene matches.

A few counts support this clonotype. The rearrangement uses TRBV3-1 and TRBJ2-5; TRBD1 might be the D (5 bases). The CDR3 totals 15 residues. Germline V gene lookup returns CDR1 LGHDT and CDR2 YNNKEL (reference sequence). Trimming stripped 3 bases from V and 4 bases from J, with 15 bases between. The CDR3 protein is CASSQQGWSVETQYF. CDR3 nucleotide sequence: TGTGCCAGCAGCCAGCAGGGTTGGTCAGTAGAGACCCAGTACTTC.

This clonotype was detected a few times. The chain is built from TRBV20-1 and TRBJ2-3, with 9 bases that match TRBD2. In germline, CDR1 is DFQATT, CDR2 SNEGSKA (reference sequence). The CDR3 sequence is 13 residues long. V lost 8 bases, J lost 2 bases, and 5 bases stayed unmatched. This CDR3 reads CSFSGGTTDTQYF. The CDR3 DNA sequence: TGCAGTTTCAGCGGGGGGACCACAGATACGCAGTATTTT.

As DNA, the CDR3 is TGCAGTGCTAGAGATAGGACCGGGACTAAGAGTTACAATGAGCAGTTCTTC. Its translation is CSARDRTGTKSYNEQFF. The V and J genes are TRBV20-1 and TRBJ2-1; 7 nucleotides agree with TRBD2. From germline, CDR1 is DFQATT and CDR2 SNEGSKA (reference sequence). The CDR3 length is 17 residues. Trimming at V came to 0 bases and at J to 4 bases, leaving 12 bases not matched to a gene.

This clonotype occurred a few times. CDR3 DNA sequence: TGCAGTGCTAACCAGCGGGAGTATTTTTCAGATACGCAGTATTTT. The encoded protein is CSANQREYFSDTQYF. The J gene is TRBJ2-3, the V gene TRBV20-1; 8 bases are a match to TRBD2. This CDR3 has 15 amino acids. Per germline, CDR1 DFQATT and CDR2 SNEGSKA (reference sequence). Trimming removed 4 bases from V and 4 bases from J; junction bases left unmatched: 10.

Many counts were recorded for this clonotype. The gene calls are TRBV12-3 or TRBV12-4 and TRBJ2-1; D not resolved. The CDR3 length is 13 residues. Trimming removed 2 bases from V and 6 bases from J, with 8 bases in between. The CDR3 protein is CASSLTVGNEQFF. The CDR3 DNA reads as TGTGCCAGCAGTTTAACCGTAGGCAATGAGCAGTTCTTC.

This clonotype was detected ten times or more. This chain uses TRBV7-2 with TRBJ2-1; TRBD2 aligns across 10 bases. The germline CDR1 and CDR2 sequences are SGHTA and FQGNSA. The CDR3 spans 15 residues. V gave up 5 bases and J gave up 4 bases; unmatched junction bases: 5. The CDR3 here is CASSPGTSEYNEQFF. The CDR3 nucleotides read TGTGCCAGCAGCCCCGGGACTAGCGAATACAATGAGCAGTTCTTC.